These T cell receptor beta chains were read from a single sample in a study of PD-L1 blockade in urothelial cancer. The data were produced by immunoSEQ multiplex PCR, yet TCRdb's version contains in-frame clones alone and is incomplete. The sample shows 90,000 or so clones, around 92% of them seen only once. Here the sequenced sample was PBMCs, taken around atezolizumab (anti-PD-L1) treatment. These receptors originate from an elderly woman with urothelial cancer. Each CDR3 is given with its conserved first and last residue. D genes are given only for firm matches. A clone size is listed for some rows: how often the clone was seen (once, few, many), or a class if it is expanded.

j_gene | d_gene | v_gene | abundance | CDR3nt | CDR3aa
TRBJ1-3 | TRBD1 | TRBV5-4 | . | TGTGCCAGCAGCAGGGGACAGGTCTCTGGAAACACCATATATTTT | CASSRGQVSGNTIYF
TRBJ2-3 | TRBD1 | TRBV7-2 | . | TGTGCCAGCAGCTCGGGACAGGGTGTCGATACGCAGTATTTT | CASSSGQGVDTQYF
TRBJ1-1 | . | TRBV19 | few | TGTGCCAGTAGTAGGGGGCAGGGGACGAACACTGAAGCTTTCTTT | CASSRGQGTNTEAFF
TRBJ1-1 | . | TRBV2 | . | TGTGCCAGCAGTGTGGACAGCTTGAACACTGAAGCTTTCTTT | CASSVDSLNTEAFF
TRBJ2-7 | TRBD2 | TRBV5-1 | . | TGCGCCAGCAGCCTTAGCGGGAACTACGAGCAGTACTTC | CASSLSGNYEQYF
TRBJ1-1 | . | TRBV28 | once | TGTGCCAGCATCGGGGTCACTGAAGCTTTCTTT | CASIGVTEAFF
TRBJ1-5 | . | TRBV28 | . | TGTGCCAGCACCCGAATCAGTAGCAATCAGCCCCAGCATTTT | CASTRISSNQPQHF
TRBJ2-1 | TRBD2 | TRBV28 | . | TGTGCCAGCAGTTTGGGAGGGGCCACCAATGAGCAGTTCTTC | CASSLGGATNEQFF
TRBJ2-7 | TRBD2 | TRBV5-1 | . | TGCGCCAGCAAGCCGGGACTAGCGGGTTCAAGAGTACCCTACGAGCAGTACTTC | CASKPGLAGSRVPYEQYF
TRBJ1-1 | . | TRBV7-2 | . | TGTGCCAGCAGCTTAGAGGGTGGACAGTTGAACACTGAAGCTTTCTTT | CASSLEGGQLNTEAFF
TRBJ1-2 | TRBD1 | TRBV2 | . | TGTGCCAGCAGTGTAAAGAGGGGACAGGGGGATGGCTACACCTTC | CASSVKRGQGDGYTF
TRBJ1-4 | . | TRBV5-6 | . | TGTGCCAGCAGCGGCCGACCCGGGTCCGCCGGTGAAAAACTGTTTTTT | CASSGRPGSAGEKLFF
TRBJ2-3 | . | TRBV4-2 | . | TGTGCCAGCAGCCATGAAACCTTGGAGGCAGATACGCAGTATTTT | CASSHETLEADTQYF
TRBJ1-2 | . | TRBV6-5 | . | TGTGCCAGCAGTAAGAGACGGGGGGCCGGCTATGGCTACACCTTC | CASSKRRGAGYGYTF
TRBJ2-7 | . | TRBV5-1 | . | TGCGCCAGCAGCTCATCGCTAGCGAAGTCCTACGAGCAGTACTTC | CASSSSLAKSYEQYF
TRBJ2-7 | . | TRBV6-5 | . | TGTGCCAGCAGTTACCCGAACAGGGACGAGCAGTACTTC | CASSYPNRDEQYF
TRBJ1-1 | . | TRBV4-2 | few | TGTGCCAGCAGCCAAGAAGGGAGTGTGAACACTGAAGCTTTCTTT | CASSQEGSVNTEAFF
TRBJ2-1 | . | TRBV6-4 | . | TGTGCCAGCAGTGCCGTCGAGGGAGGTGCCTACAATGAGCAGTTCTTC | CASSAVEGGAYNEQFF
TRBJ1-2 | . | TRBV5-5 | . | TGTGCCAGCAGCTTGGGGACGGGGAACTATGGCTACACCTTC | CASSLGTGNYGYTF
TRBJ2-7 | TRBD1 | TRBV6-5 | . | TGTGCCAGCAGTTCGACAGGGACCTACGAGCAGTACTTC | CASSSTGTYEQYF
TRBJ2-7 | TRBD2 | TRBV28 | . | TGTGCCAGCAGGGTAGCGGGACCCACCTACGAGCAGTACTTC | CASRVAGPTYEQYF
TRBJ1-5 | TRBD1 | TRBV23-1 | . | TGCGCCAGCAGTCAATCCTATGGGACAGTCAATCAGCCCCAGCATTTT | CASSQSYGTVNQPQHF
TRBJ1-2 | . | TRBV19 | . | TGTGCCAGTAGTGTCCAACAGGGTGGCTACACCTTC | CASSVQQGGYTF
TRBJ1-5 | . | TRBV30 | . | TGTGCCTGGAGTTCCCTCGGGACTTCTGGGGAGCCCCAGCATTTT | CAWSSLGTSGEPQHF
TRBJ1-2 | TRBD1 | TRBV4-1 | . | TGCGCCAGCAGCCTACCCGGGACAGGTTATGGCTACACCTTC | CASSLPGTGYGYTF
TRBJ2-7 | TRBD2 | TRBV27 | . | TGTGCCAGCAGCCGAAGTACTAGCGGAGCATACGAGCAGTACTTC | CASSRSTSGAYEQYF
TRBJ1-5 | . | TRBV5-1 | . | TGCGCCAGCAGCTTGGGGGCAGAGAATCAGCCCCAGCATTTT | CASSLGAENQPQHF
TRBJ1-4 | . | TRBV27 | once | TGTGCCAGCAGTTTATCGGCAGGGGTTGAAAAACTGTTTTTT | CASSLSAGVEKLFF
TRBJ1-1 | . | TRBV6-6 | . | TGTGCCAGCAGTTACTCGCAGGGTGGCACTGAAGCTTTCTTT | CASSYSQGGTEAFF
TRBJ1-5 | . | TRBV6-5 | . | TGTGCCAGCAGCCCCGGGGGGGATAATCAGCCCCAGCATTTT | CASSPGGDNQPQHF
TRBJ2-7 | . | TRBV5-8 | . | TGTGCCAGCAGCTTGGAACAGGCCTCCTACGAGCAGTACTTC | CASSLEQASYEQYF
TRBJ2-6 | . | TRBV5-5 | . | TGTGCCAGCAGCTTGGAAGGGGCCCACATTATGGCTGGGGCCAACGTCCTGACTTTC | CASSLEGAHIMAGANVLTF
TRBJ1-2 | TRBD1 | TRBV5-4 | once | TGTGCCAGCAGCTTACGGACAGGGGCTTATGGCTACACCTTC | CASSLRTGAYGYTF
TRBJ2-2 | TRBD2 | TRBV29-1 | . | TGCAGCGTTGAAGGGCTAGCGGGAATTACCGGGGAGCTGTTTTTT | CSVEGLAGITGELFF
TRBJ2-7 | TRBD2 | TRBV27 | . | TGTGCCAGCAGTCATCGGACTAGCGATATCCACGAGCAGTACTTC | CASSHRTSDIHEQYF
TRBJ2-7 | . | TRBV7-9 | . | TGTGCCAGCAGCCCCGAGTACGAGCAGTACTTC | CASSPEYEQYF
TRBJ1-1 | TRBD1 | TRBV11-2 | . | TGTGCCAGCAGCCTCGGGGCAGGGGGGTTGAACACTGAAGCTTTCTTT | CASSLGAGGLNTEAFF
TRBJ2-5 | TRBD2 | TRBV11-3 | . | TGTGCCAGCAGCTTAGGTCGCCTAGCGGGAGGCCGGGGTCAAGAGACCCAGTACTTC | CASSLGRLAGGRGQETQYF
TRBJ2-3 | . | TRBV29-1 | . | TGCAGCGTTGTACGGGTTACGGATACGCAGTATTTT | CSVVRVTDTQYF
TRBJ2-1 | . | TRBV27 | . | TGTGCCACCGGAGCCGTTTCCCCCACCTACAATGAGCAGTTCTTC | CATGAVSPTYNEQFF
TRBJ2-5 | TRBD1 | TRBV30 | . | TGTGCCTGGAGTATTACCACAGGGGTCCAAGAGACCCAGTACTTC | CAWSITTGVQETQYF